This T cell receptor beta chain was observed in a study of radiation and T cells in renal cell carcinoma. From germline, CDR1 is KGHSH and CDR2 LQKENI. V lost 2 bases to trimming and J lost 6 bases, with 4 bases between them. The CDR3 extends over 11 amino acids. As to time point: blood 2 weeks post-SBRT. Treatment described: 15 Gy SBRT to primary tumor, nephrectomy 4 weeks later. This renal cell carcinoma was of the clear cell type. TCRdb's copy holds only in-frame clones and misses some; the assay was immunoSEQ multiplex PCR. This sample has about 65,000 clones; roughly 72% occur once, and the top ten carry over 6%. This clone appeared a single time. The same CDR3 also results from other DNA sequences found in this sample.

The source is a man aged 55 to 70 with renal cell carcinoma. This chain uses TRBV18 with TRBJ1-1; no reliable D call. The specimen was blood, collected from a patient whose treatment included radiotherapy and nephrectomy. The CDR3 sequence: CASSPRSEAFF. CDR3 DNA sequence: TGTGCCAGCTCACCAAGGTCTGAAGCTTTCTTT.